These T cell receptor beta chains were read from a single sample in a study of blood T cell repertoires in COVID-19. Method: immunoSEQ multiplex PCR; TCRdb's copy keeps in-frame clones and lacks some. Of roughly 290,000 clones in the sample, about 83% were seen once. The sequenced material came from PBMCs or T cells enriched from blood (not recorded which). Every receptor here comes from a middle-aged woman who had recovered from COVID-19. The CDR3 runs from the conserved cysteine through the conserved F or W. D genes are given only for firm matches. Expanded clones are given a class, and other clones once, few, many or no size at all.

TGCAGCGTTGCTCTAAACTCTGGGGCCAACGTCCTGACTTTC	CSVALNSGANVLTF	-	-	TRBJ2-6	TRBV29-1
TGTGCCAGCAGCGCGACAGGGGGCACTGAAGCTTTCTTT	CASSATGGTEAFF	few	TRBD1	TRBJ1-1	TRBV7-3
TGTGCCAGCAGCCAGAGGAGGGGGGGGAACGAGCAGTACTTC	CASSQRRGGNEQYF	-	-	TRBJ2-7	TRBV7-2
TGTGCCAGCAGCTTATGGGCTAGCGGGAGTTACGAGCAGTACTTC	CASSLWASGSYEQYF	-	TRBD2	TRBJ2-7	TRBV28
TGCGCCAGCAGCTTGGGGACAGGGGAAACTGAGCAGTTCTTC	CASSLGTGETEQFF	few	TRBD1	TRBJ2-1	TRBV5-1
TGTGCCAGCAGCCACTATTCTGGCGGGAGGTCCTCTACTGGGGCCAACGTCCTGACTTTC	CASSHYSGGRSSTGANVLTF	-	TRBD2	TRBJ2-6	TRBV3-1/TRBV3-2
TGTGCCAGCAGCTTAGGGACTCCGACAGGGTTAAGAGAAAAACTGTTTTTT	CASSLGTPTGLREKLFF	-	TRBD1	TRBJ1-4	TRBV7-2
TGCGCCAGCAGCTTGGAGACAGGGGGCAATCAGCCCCAGCATTTT	CASSLETGGNQPQHF	-	TRBD1	TRBJ1-5	TRBV5-1
TGTGCCAGCAGCCTTTTTCCGGGACAGGGGGCTCTGTACACTGAAGCTTTCTTT	CASSLFPGQGALYTEAFF	-	TRBD1	TRBJ1-1	TRBV3-1/TRBV3-2
TGCGCCAGCAGCCAAGGCCACGGAACTATGGGACAGTTCTATGGCTACACCTTC	CASSQGHGTMGQFYGYTF	-	TRBD1	TRBJ1-2	TRBV4-1
TGTGCCAGCAGCCAGGGGCCGGGGTACAATGAGCAGTTCTTC	CASSQGPGYNEQFF	-	-	TRBJ2-1	TRBV6-1
TGCAGTGCTCAACTAGCGGCCACGCAGTATTTT	CSAQLAATQYF	-	TRBD2	TRBJ2-3	TRBV20-1
TGTGCCAGCAGCTCGACAGGGTATGGCGAGCAGTACTTC	CASSSTGYGEQYF	few	TRBD1	TRBJ2-7	TRBV7-9
TGTGCCAGCTCCCAAACGGCCCGGGCGAGAGGGACAGATACGCAGTATTTT	CASSQTARARGTDTQYF	once	-	TRBJ2-3	TRBV18
TGTGCCAGCAGCGTTGTAGGGCAGGGCAATGAGCAGTTCTTC	CASSVVGQGNEQFF	-	-	TRBJ2-1	TRBV9
TGTGCCAGCAGTGCAAAAGGGACAGACTCCACCTACGAGCAGTACTTC	CASSAKGTDSTYEQYF	once	TRBD1	TRBJ2-7	TRBV27
TGTGCCAGCAGCCTAATAGCGGAGACCCAGTACTTC	CASSLIAETQYF	-	-	TRBJ2-5	TRBV7-9
TGTGCCATCAGTGAGCCGCCGGGACAATACAATGAGCAGTTCTTC	CAISEPPGQYNEQFF	-	-	TRBJ2-1	TRBV10-3
TGTGCCAGCAGCTTAGAGAGTTCTCTGTACTTC	CASSLESSLYF	-	-	TRBJ2-5	TRBV5-5
TGTGCCACCAGCAGAGATGCAGGGGGACGGGAGACCCAGTACTTC	CATSRDAGGRETQYF	-	TRBD1	TRBJ2-5	TRBV15
TGTGCCAGCAGCGGGGGACTAGCGTCGAACACCGGGGAGCTGTTTTTT	CASSGGLASNTGELFF	-	TRBD2	TRBJ2-2	TRBV11-3
TGTGCCAGCGGGCAGGGTGGCACCGGGGAGCTGTTTTTT	CASGQGGTGELFF	-	-	TRBJ2-2	TRBV28
TGTGCCAGCAGCCAAAGGCAGGGGCCAGTCGATGAGCAGTTCTTC	CASSQRQGPVDEQFF	-	-	TRBJ2-1	TRBV3-1/TRBV3-2
TGCGCCAGCAGCCCAGGACAGAAGAATGAAGCTTTCTTT	CASSPGQKNEAFF	-	-	TRBJ1-1	TRBV5-1
TGCGCCAGCAGCTTGGCTAGCGGGAGCTCCTACAATGAGCAGTTCTTC	CASSLASGSSYNEQFF	-	TRBD2	TRBJ2-1	TRBV5-1
TGTGCCAGCAGTTTGAGGGATGGAGGCTACGAGCAGTACTTC	CASSLRDGGYEQYF	-	-	TRBJ2-7	TRBV28
TGTGCCAGCAGAAAAGGTCAGGCTAGCAATCAGCCCCAGCATTTT	CASRKGQASNQPQHF	-	-	TRBJ1-5	TRBV7-2
TGTGCCAGCAGCTTAGCTAGCGGGAGTTACGAGCAGTACTTC	CASSLASGSYEQYF	-	TRBD2	TRBJ2-7	TRBV7-2
TGTGCCAGTAGTATAGATGGTTCCGGGAGGCCTGGGCAGTTCTTC	CASSIDGSGRPGQFF	-	TRBD2	TRBJ2-1	TRBV19
TGTGCCACCAGTGATTCGGTTAACTATGGCTACACCTTC	CATSDSVNYGYTF	few	-	TRBJ1-2	TRBV24-1
TGTGCCAGCTCGGGACAGGTGACTAGCGGGAGGTTAACTCTTGTGGATGAGCAGTTCTTC	CASSGQVTSGRLTLVDEQFF	-	TRBD2	TRBJ2-1	TRBV9
TGTGCCAGCTCACCACCGGCTAGCGGGAGGGCGAGGAGCTCCTACAATGAGCAGTTCTTC	CASSPPASGRARSSYNEQFF	once	TRBD2	TRBJ2-1	TRBV18
TGTGCCAGCAGTGACTCGAAGTACGGCTACGAGCAGTACTTC	CASSDSKYGYEQYF	-	-	TRBJ2-7	TRBV6-4
TGTGCCAGTCGCCGGTTACCCCAGGGAGGAGCAGATACGCAGTATTTT	CASRRLPQGGADTQYF	-	-	TRBJ2-3	TRBV19
TGTGCCAGCAAACCCGGACTAGCGGGAGTCGAGCAGTACTTC	CASKPGLAGVEQYF	-	TRBD2	TRBJ2-7	TRBV27
TGTGCCAGTAGTATAGAGGGACTACCGATCTACGAGCAGTACTTC	CASSIEGLPIYEQYF	once	TRBD2	TRBJ2-7	TRBV19